These 26 T cell receptor beta chains originate from one sample sequenced in a study of identical twins. TCRdb redid the calling of the 5' RACE reads with MiXCR, one entry per CDR3 protein. The sample contains roughly 470,000 distinct CDR3 sequences, 13% to 15% of which appear only once. This sample was also put to use in a study of yellow fever vaccine responses in identical twins.

The source material was CD4+ T cells sorted from blood. The receptors shown here come from a woman aged 18-29 years in good health.

This chain links TRBV6-2 or TRBV6-3 with TRBJ2-2, with TRBD1 as a possible D gene (5 bases). Germline V gene data show CDR1 as MNHEY and CDR2 as SVGEGT. CDR3 size: 15 residues. V lost 2 bases, J lost 4 bases, and 11 bases lay in between. The CDR3 is CASSYGHSPTGELFF. CDR3 nucleotides: TGTGCCAGCAGTTACGGACACAGCCCCACCGGGGAGCTGTTTTTT.

In its sample, this clonotype was seen many times. V usage is TRBV5-1 and J usage is TRBJ2-2; D remains ambiguous. V lost 3 bases and J lost 1, with 7 bases in between. The germline V gene encodes CDR1 SGHRS and CDR2 YFSETQ. This CDR3 contains 14 residues. CDR3 residues: CASSSTVNTGELFF. In DNA form, the CDR3 reads TGCGCCAGCAGCTCCACTGTGAACACCGGGGAGCTGTTTTTT.

The V gene is TRBV20-1, the J gene TRBJ2-3; D gene uncertain. This CDR3 has 12 residues. Per germline, CDR1 DFQATT and CDR2 SNEGSKA (reference sequence). Trimming removed 1 base from V and 3 bases from J, with 5 bases in between. The CDR3 DNA is TGCAGTGCTAGAGGTCAAACAGATACGCAGTATTTT. Translated: CSARGQTDTQYF.

This clonotype was recorded at least ten times. The chain carries TRBV20-1 and TRBJ2-1; weak D call: TRBD2 (7 bases). In germline, CDR1 is DFQATT, CDR2 SNEGSKA (reference sequence). CDR3 size: 15 residues. The ends were cut back, 5 bases at V and 4 bases at J, with 18 bases in the middle. In DNA form, the CDR3 reads TGCAGTGCTGAGGGGCGGGGGCTCTCGTACAATGAGCAGTTCTTC. Its translation: CSAEGRGLSYNEQFF.

This clonotype has a count of ten or more. The J gene is TRBJ1-2, the V gene TRBV4-1, with D maybe TRBD1 (5 bases). Germline values: CDR1 MGHRA, CDR2 YSYEKL. V gave up 0 bases and J gave up 0 bases, with 11 bases separating them. The CDR3 sequence is 16 residues long. The CDR3 protein is CASSQDVEGTNYGYTF. The CDR3 DNA sequence: TGCGCCAGCAGCCAAGATGTGGAGGGGACTAACTATGGCTACACCTTC.

This chain connects TRBV21-1 to TRBJ2-1; the table calls TRBD2, which could not be checked here. TRBV21-1 is a pseudogene. The CDR3 is 14 residues long. CDR3 nucleotides: TGTGCCAGCAGCAAAGAGGGAGTGGGGAATGAGCAGTTCTTC. It is translated as CASSKEGVGNEQFF.

The rearrangement uses TRBV10-3 and TRBJ1-4; D uncertain. V shed 6 bases and J shed 6 bases, with 20 bases lying between them. The length of the CDR3 is 16 residues. CDR1 is ENHRY and CDR2 is SYGVKD in the germline V gene. The CDR3 bases are TGTGCCATCAGGGAGGACCGTGGGATCGGTGATGAAAAACTGTTTTTT. This translates into CAIREDRGIGDEKLFF.

This clonotype was seen at least ten times. The chain employs TRBV7-9 and TRBJ2-2; a weak D match, TRBD2 (5 bases). V dropped 1 base and J dropped 4 bases, with 10 bases sitting between them. Germline values: CDR1 SEHNR, CDR2 FQNEAQ (reference sequence). The CDR3 runs 15 residues. CDR3 DNA sequence: TGTGCCAGCAGCTTAGGGACTCTCCGCACCGGGGAGCTGTTTTTT. Protein sequence: CASSLGTLRTGELFF.

The chain uses TRBV4-1 and TRBJ2-3; D is ambiguous. V shed 4 bases and J shed 0 bases, with 11 bases lying between them. The germline V gene encodes CDR1 MGHRA and CDR2 YSYEKL. The CDR3 loop spans 15 amino acids. The CDR3 protein is CASSPRESSTDTQYF. CDR3 sequence (DNA): TGCGCCAGCAGCCCCAGAGAGTCTAGCACAGATACGCAGTATTTT.

The rearrangement links TRBV7-2 to TRBJ2-5; 7 bases align to TRBD2. Germline loops: CDR1 SGHTA, CDR2 FQGNSA. With 1 base clipped from V and 5 bases from J, the junction kept 7 bases outside the gene matches. The CDR3 loop spans 15 amino acids. Here the CDR3 reads CASSLDGGGSETQYF. The CDR3 nucleotides are TGTGCCAGCAGCTTAGACGGGGGAGGGTCGGAGACCCAGTACTTC.

Many counts were recorded for this clonotype. The chain is built from TRBV5-6 and TRBJ2-7, with TRBD1 matching 9 bases. The V and J ends lost 0 bases and 1 base, in that order; junction bases with no gene match: 2. CDR3 length: 15 amino acids. Germline V lookup: CDR1 SGHDT, CDR2 YYEEEE. CDR3 sequence: CASSLGDRVSYEQYF. The CDR3 bases are TGTGCCAGCAGCTTGGGGGACAGGGTTTCCTACGAGCAGTACTTC. Full variable domain (missing parts from reference TRBV5-6 and TRBJ2-7): DAGVTQSPTHLIKTRGQQVTLRCSPKSGHDTVSWYQQALGQGPQFIFQYYEEEERQRGNFPDRFSGHQFPNYSSELNVNALLLGDSALYLCASSLGDRVSYEQYFGPGTRLTVT.

Regarding this clonotype: The junction shows a germline mismatch at one end, possibly a read error. The rearrangement joins TRBV3-1 to TRBJ2-7, with 9 bases matching TRBD1. Looked up from germline, CDR1 is LGHDT and CDR2 is YNNKEL (reference sequence). There are 16 residues in the CDR3. The CDR3 DNA reads TGTGCCAGCAGCCTGAACCCCGGGACAGGGTCCTTCGAGCAGTACTTC. This sequence encodes CASSLNPGTGSFEQYF.

There are a few counts of this clonotype. The chain uses TRBV6-5 and TRBJ2-3; 13 bases map to TRBD2. Germline trimming cut 2 bases from V and 2 bases from J; bases unmatched to any gene: 4. The germline gives CDR1 MNHEY, CDR2 SVGAGI. The CDR3 runs to 17 residues. CDR3 coding DNA: TGTGCCAGCAGTTACCGTACTAGCGGGGGGGCCACAGATACGCAGTATTTT. Translation: CASSYRTSGGATDTQYF.

The rearrangement uses TRBV20-1 and TRBJ2-3; a possible D gene is TRBD1 (7 bases). The CDR3 spans 14 residues. V was pared by 4 bases and J by 6 bases, with 17 bases between. CDR1 is DFQATT, CDR2 SNEGSKA, per germline (reference sequence). The CDR3 sequence: CSAIGQAGKDTQYF. CDR3 nucleotides: TGCAGTGCTATAGGACAGGCGGGAAAGGATACGCAGTATTTT.

This clonotype appeared a few times. The rearrangement links TRBV7-2 to TRBJ2-5; D may match TRBD1 or TRBD2 (5 bases each). The CDR3 is made up of 15 amino acids. Germline V gene data show CDR1 as SGHTA and CDR2 as FQGNSA. The V gene lost 1 base and the J gene lost 4 bases, with 13 bases spanning the gap. CDR3 amino acids: CASSLVGVGLETQYF. CDR3 coding DNA: TGTGCCAGCAGCTTAGTGGGGGTAGGCCTAGAGACCCAGTACTTC.

V is TRBV4-2 and J is TRBJ2-3, with TRBD2 matching 13 bases. The V and J ends lost 6 bases and 8 bases, in that order; junction bases with no gene match: 11. The CDR3 runs to 16 residues. Germline V gene sequence: CDR1 LGHNA, CDR2 YNFKEQ. DNA for the CDR3: TGTGCCAGCAGTACATCCGGACTAGCGGGAGATAGTACGCAGTATTTT. Protein product: CASSTSGLAGDSTQYF.

The CDR3 DNA sequence: TGTGCCAGCAGCTTAGTTATAGAGGGATTCTACGAGCAGTACTTC. Protein: CASSLVIEGFYEQYF. The chain has TRBV7-9 and TRBJ2-7; D may be TRBD2 (5 bases). CDR1 and CDR2 from the germline V gene are SEHNR and FQNEAQ (reference sequence). There are 15 residues in the CDR3. V was shortened by 1 base and J by 3 bases, with 13 bases between the two germline ends.

The table lists this clonotype with a few counts. The CDR3 bases are TGTGCCAGCTCTACGGCCCGGCCAGGAGAGACCCAGTACTTC. It is translated as CASSTARPGETQYF. The gene calls are TRBV7-2 and TRBJ2-5; D uncertain. This CDR3 comprises 14 residues. In germline, CDR1 is SGHTA, CDR2 FQGNSA. V was cut by 8 bases and J by 4 bases, with 17 bases left in between.

This chain connects TRBV3-1 to TRBJ2-3, with 8 nucleotides matching TRBD2. V trimming: 0 bases; J trimming: 4 bases; junction bases outside the gene matches: 9. Germline CDR1 is LGHDT and CDR2 is YNNKEL (reference sequence). There are 17 residues in the CDR3. DNA for the CDR3: TGTGCCAGCAGCCAAGAATGGGGACTAGTCTATGCAGATACGCAGTATTTT. Protein product: CASSQEWGLVYADTQYF.

This clonotype has only a few counts. The chain combines TRBV29-1 with TRBJ2-5, with D perhaps assigned TRBD1 or TRBD2 (5 bases each). The CDR3 is made up of 12 amino acids. The V gene lost 3 bases and the J gene lost 7 bases, with 12 bases spanning the gap. Germline CDR1 SQVTM, CDR2 ANQGSEA. The CDR3 DNA is TGCAGCGTTGAGAGGCTTGGGGGGACCCAGTACTTC. This codes for CSVERLGGTQYF.

This clonotype was seen many times. This chain joins TRBV18 and TRBJ2-3; TRBD2 aligns across 11 bases. After removal of 4 bases from V and 2 bases from J, the junction contained 2 bases not matched to a gene. Looked up from germline, CDR1 is KGHSH and CDR2 is LQKENI. This CDR3 is built from 15 residues. The CDR3 DNA follows: TGTGCCAGCTCACGACTAGCGGGACTCACAGATACGCAGTATTTT. This gives the protein CASSRLAGLTDTQYF.

The chain combines TRBV20-1 with TRBJ2-2; TRBD1 might be the D (6 bases). This CDR3 has 14 amino acids. CDR1 is DFQATT and CDR2 is SNEGSKA in the germline V gene (reference sequence). Deletions cut 5 bases from V and 4 bases from J, with 14 bases between. CDR3 nucleotide sequence: TGCAGTGCTTCCCTGGACAGTGGCACCGGGGAGCTGTTTTTT. This encodes CSASLDSGTGELFF.

The V call is TRBV7-2, the J call TRBJ2-1, with D unclear. Trimming left V 5 bases short and J 5 bases short, with 16 bases between. The CDR3 length is 15 residues. The germline V gene has CDR1 SGHTA and CDR2 FQGNSA. The CDR3 DNA follows: TGTGCCAGCAGCCCCGGATACCCTGGGCACAATGAGCAGTTCTTC. Translating it yields CASSPGYPGHNEQFF.

The V call is TRBV20-1, the J call TRBJ2-3, with a weak D call TRBD2 (6 bases). V lost 6 bases to trimming and J lost 6 bases, with 10 bases between them. The CDR3 totals 11 residues. CDR1 and CDR2 (germline): DFQATT, SNEGSKA (reference sequence). CDR3 nucleotides: TGCAGTGCCGGAGGGTACGATACGCAGTATTTT. Translating it yields CSAGGYDTQYF.

Only a few counts were recorded for this clonotype. This chain connects TRBV12-3 or TRBV12-4 to TRBJ2-4, with a tentative D call TRBD2 (6 bases). CDR3 size: 13 residues. Trimming took 6 bases from V and 5 from J, leaving 11 bases between them. CDR3 nucleotide sequence: TGTGCCAGCAGGCGACTAGGGGAAAACATTCAGTACTTC. This sequence encodes CASRRLGENIQYF.

The V call is TRBV29-1, the J call TRBJ2-1; possibly TRBD1 or TRBD2 for D (6 bases each). V lost 7 bases and J lost 6, with 16 bases in between. The germline CDR1 and CDR2 sequences are SQVTM and ANQGSEA. The CDR3 extends over 13 amino acids. As DNA, the CDR3 is TGCAGCGGAGGGACCCGGGGGCCCAATGAGCAGTTCTTC. It yields the protein CSGGTRGPNEQFF.